The following is a TCR beta chain sequence with its context. Its antigen is undetermined. The record originates from a study of early T cells in non-severe SARS-CoV-2 infection. Study-wide results and caveats: Anti-spike CD8 responses were favored in VDJdb matching, and private and CD4 specificities were missed.

Individual cDNA molecules received unique molecular identifiers during library preparation. TCRdb recomputed calls from the 5' RACE reads with MiXCR, one row per CDR3 protein. Here the sample spans roughly 70,000 distinct CDR3 sequences, 20% being singletons. This CDR3 spans 13 amino acids. V lost 5 bases, J lost 2 bases, and 9 bases lay in between. Germline CDR1 and CDR2: WSHSY and SAAADI. The receptor's source is an adult who was a healthcare worker with PCR-confirmed SARS-CoV-2 infection or an uninfected control (not recorded which). This rearrangement joins TRBV10-2 to TRBJ2-5; D assignment may be TRBD1 or TRBD2 (5 bases each). The sequenced sample was whole blood, obtained at baseline. This CDR3 is CASSLGEQETQYF. CDR3 nucleotide sequence: TGCGCCAGCAGTCTAGGGGAGCAAGAGACCCAGTACTTC.